These 24 T cell receptor beta chains were all obtained from the same sample, sequenced in a study of blood T cell repertoires in COVID-19. Here immunoSEQ multiplex PCR was the method, and the copy in TCRdb shows in-frame clones only, minus some. The sample consists of roughly 400,000 clones, 88% of them appearing once. What was sequenced was PBMCs or T cells enriched from blood (not recorded which). Receptors were obtained from a woman aged 18-35 years who had been exposed to COVID-19.

The chain carries TRBV3-1 (or the pseudogene TRBV3-2) and TRBJ1-5; 7 nucleotides match TRBD1. The CDR3 runs to 13 residues. CDR1 is LGHDT and CDR2 is YNNKEL in the germline V gene (reference sequence). The V and J ends lost 5 bases and 8 bases, in that order; junction bases with no gene match: 6. CDR3 region: CASSFTGEEPQHF. Written as DNA, the CDR3 is TGTGCCAGCAGCTTCACAGGGGAGGAGCCCCAGCATTTT.

This clone showed up just a few times. This sequence joins TRBV4-1 and TRBJ1-3; a possible D gene is TRBD1 (5 bases). CDR1 MGHRA and CDR2 YSYEKL come from the germline V gene. The CDR3 loop spans 14 amino acids. V was pared by 3 bases and J by 3 bases, with 9 bases between. The CDR3 loop is CASSHAQGGNTIYF. In DNA form, the CDR3 reads TGCGCCAGCAGCCATGCCCAGGGTGGAAACACCATATATTTT.

The chain has TRBV5-1 and TRBJ2-5; 15 bases are shared with TRBD2. The CDR3 covers 15 residues. Germline V gives CDR1 SGHRS, CDR2 YFSETQ. J lost 7 bases, V lost 4 bases, and 5 bases had no gene match. This CDR3 reads CASSAGLAGGVTQYF. CDR3 in DNA: TGCGCCAGCAGCGCGGGACTAGCGGGGGGCGTGACCCAGTACTTC.

The chain employs TRBV13 and TRBJ2-5; TRBD2 matches at 8 bases. CDR1 PRHDT and CDR2 FYEKMQ come from the germline V gene (reference sequence). The length of the CDR3 is 14 residues. V lost 6 bases to trimming and J lost 5 bases; unmatched junction nucleotides: 8. CDR3 nucleotide sequence: TGTGCCAGCAGTTGGTGGGAGCGGGGGGAGACCCAGTACTTC. Translation gives CASSWWERGETQYF.

This clone was seen just once. The gene calls are TRBV4-1 and TRBJ2-1; D gene unclear. The V and J ends lost 4 bases and 6 bases respectively, with 16 bases between them. Per the germline V gene, CDR1 is MGHRA and CDR2 is YSYEKL. The CDR3 runs to 15 residues. CDR3: CASSLGASVSNEQFF. The CDR3 nucleotides read TGCGCCAGCAGCCTAGGAGCGTCGGTAAGCAATGAGCAGTTCTTC.

The chain couples TRBV19 to TRBJ2-5; 7 bases are shared with TRBD2. In germline, CDR1 is LNHDA, CDR2 SQIVND (reference sequence). CDR3 length: 16 residues. Trimming took 3 bases from V and 5 from J; bases not matched to a gene: 12. CDR3 nucleotides: TGTGCCAGTAGTATCGGGCGCGCGACTAGCCGGGAGACCCAGTACTTC. It is translated as CASSIGRATSRETQYF.

The V gene is TRBV7-9, the J gene TRBJ2-7, with 9 positions matching TRBD2. J lost 0 bases, V lost 1 base, and 1 base had no gene match. The germline gives CDR1 SEHNR, CDR2 FQNEAQ (reference sequence). The length of the CDR3 is 15 residues. CDR3 DNA sequence: TGTGCCAGCAGCTTAGGACTAGCGGCCTCCTACGAGCAGTACTTC. Its protein product is CASSLGLAASYEQYF.

The chain carries TRBV11-2 and TRBJ2-2, with 11 bases lining up with TRBD1. Germline lookup yields CDR1 SGHAT and CDR2 FQNNGV. The V and J ends lost 3 bases and 8 bases, in that order; junction bases with no gene match: 5. The CDR3 contains 15 residues. CDR3 residues: CASSFGQGAFGELFF. CDR3 nucleotides: TGTGCCAGCAGCTTCGGACAGGGGGCGTTTGGGGAGCTGTTTTTT.

This sequence joins TRBV7-6 and TRBJ1-2; no clear D. The CDR3 has 14 amino acids. Germline V gene sequence: CDR1 SGHVS, CDR2 FNYEAQ. The V end lost 5 bases, the J end lost 5 bases, and 15 bases lay between the germline ends. Written as DNA, the CDR3 is TGTGCCAGCAGCCCGTTCTCCGCCCTATATGGCTACACCTTC. This encodes CASSPFSALYGYTF.

This chain uses TRBV7-6 with TRBJ2-7; maybe TRBD1 (7 bases). Germline CDR1 reads SGHVS; CDR2 reads FNYEAQ. The CDR3 contains 13 residues. The V gene lost 2 bases and the J gene lost 6 bases, with 11 bases spanning the gap. Here the CDR3 DNA reads TGTGCCAGCAGCTTATCAGGGGGAGGCGAGCAGTACTTC. Protein sequence: CASSLSGGGEQYF.

This clone was recorded only once. The genes are TRBV2 and TRBJ1-6, with 9 nucleotides matching TRBD1. The V gene end was trimmed by 6 bases and the J gene end by 6 bases; junction bases not matched to a gene: 3. This CDR3 comprises 14 residues. Germline CDR1 is SNHLY and CDR2 is FYNNEI. The CDR3 region is CASRDRGSNSPLHF. The CDR3 region has the DNA TGTGCCAGCAGGGACAGGGGAAGTAATTCACCCCTCCACTTT. The variable domain in full, completed from reference TRBV2 and TRBJ1-6, reads EPEVTQTPSHQVTQMGQEVILRCVPISNHLYFYWYRQILGQKVEFLVSFYNNEISEKSEIFDDQFSVERPDGSNFTLKIRSTKLEDSAMYFCASRDRGSNSPLHFGNGTRLTVT.

The gene calls are TRBV6-5 and TRBJ1-6; TRBD1 matches at 9 bases. Germline trimming cut 7 bases from V and 7 bases from J; bases unmatched to any gene: 5. This CDR3 is built from 14 residues. Germline V gene data show CDR1 as MNHEY and CDR2 as SVGAGI. The CDR3 protein is CASNIQGANSPLHF. CDR3 sequence (DNA): TGTGCCAGCAATATACAGGGGGCCAATTCACCCCTCCACTTT.

The V call is TRBV19, the J call TRBJ1-4; maybe TRBD1 (6 bases). Trimming stripped 3 bases from V and 0 bases from J, with 14 bases between. The CDR3 sequence is 17 residues long. Germline values: CDR1 LNHDA, CDR2 SQIVND (reference sequence). The DNA for the CDR3 is TGTGCCAGTAGTATGGGGCAGGGGTATACAACTAATGAAAAACTGTTTTTT. Its protein product is CASSMGQGYTTNEKLFF.

The V and J genes are TRBV7-2 and TRBJ2-7; possibly TRBD2 for D (6 bases). Between the trimmed V and J ends, which lost 5 bases and 6 bases, there was a span of 17 bases. This CDR3 region has 14 residues. The germline gives CDR1 SGHTA, CDR2 FQGNSA. CDR3 in amino acids: CASSQIGGLREQYF. CDR3 coding DNA: TGTGCCAGCAGCCAAATCGGGGGTTTGCGCGAGCAGTACTTC.

The DNA for the CDR3 is TGCGCCAGCAGCTTGGAGGGAGGTCAAGAGCAGTACTTC. Translated, it gives CASSLEGGQEQYF. The V call is TRBV5-1, the J call TRBJ2-7, with D maybe TRBD2 (6 bases). V dropped 0 bases and J dropped 7 bases, with 11 bases sitting between them. Germline CDR1 SGHRS, CDR2 YFSETQ. The CDR3 has 13 amino acids.

J is TRBJ2-1 and V is TRBV2; TRBD2 aligns across 8 bases. This CDR3 contains 14 residues. CDR1 and CDR2 (germline): SNHLY, FYNNEI. The ends lost 4 bases at V and 10 bases at J; junction bases unmatched: 9. CDR3: CASSAGGTGYEQFF. CDR3 in DNA: TGTGCCAGCAGTGCGGGGGGGACGGGATACGAGCAGTTCTTC.

V is TRBV6-2 or TRBV6-3 and J is TRBJ2-5, with 13 bases lining up with TRBD2. This CDR3 has 18 amino acids. In germline, CDR1 is MNHEY, CDR2 SVGEGT. The V segment lost 5 bases and the J segment 0 bases; nucleotides outside the gene matches: 9. The CDR3 region has the DNA TGTGCCAGCAGTCCAGGGACTAGCGGGGACCCGTACCAAGAGACCCAGTACTTC. Amino acid sequence: CASSPGTSGDPYQETQYF.

The chain combines TRBV28 with TRBJ2-1; D gene uncertain. This CDR3 has 13 amino acids. The germline gives CDR1 MDHEN, CDR2 SYDVKM. Between the trimmed V and J ends, which lost 7 bases and 0 bases, there was a span of 7 bases. The CDR3 DNA follows: TGTGCCAGCACCCCCCGCTCCTACAATGAGCAGTTCTTC. It translates to CASTPRSYNEQFF.

The chain carries TRBV2 and TRBJ2-3; TRBD2 aligns across 11 bases. Germline CDR1 and CDR2: SNHLY and FYNNEI. CDR3 length equals 15 residues. V lost 3 bases to trimming and J lost 6 bases; unmatched junction nucleotides: 5. This CDR3 reads CASSETSGTPDTQYF. CDR3 sequence (DNA): TGTGCCAGCAGTGAGACTAGCGGGACCCCGGATACGCAGTATTTT.

The rearrangement links TRBV7-9 to TRBJ2-7, with D unresolved. Germline CDR1 is SEHNR and CDR2 is FQNEAQ (reference sequence). Trimming took 3 bases from V and 6 from J, leaving 12 bases between them. The CDR3 is 13 amino acids. The DNA for the CDR3 is TGTGCCAGCAGCTTTGAGACCTCAGGCGAGCAGTACTTC. As protein: CASSFETSGEQYF. Full variable domain (rest looked up from reference TRBV7-9 and TRBJ2-7): DTGVSQNPRHKITKRGQNVTFRCDPISEHNRLYWYRQTLGQGPEFLTYFQNEAQLEKSRLLSDRFSAERPKGSFSTLEIQRTEQGDSAMYLCASSFETSGEQYFGPGTRLTVT.

This rearrangement joins TRBV28 to TRBJ2-2; TRBD1 matches 9 bases. The CDR3 runs 15 residues. After removal of 5 bases from V and 5 bases from J, the junction contained 6 bases not matched to a gene. The germline V gene has CDR1 MDHEN and CDR2 SYDVKM. For the CDR3, the DNA is TGTGCCAGCAGTGGGACCGGGACAGGGACCGGGGAGCTGTTTTTT. Residues: CASSGTGTGTGELFF.

The chain uses TRBV19 and TRBJ2-7, with D perhaps matching TRBD1 (7 bases). Germline loops: CDR1 LNHDA, CDR2 SQIVND (reference sequence). CDR3 size: 16 residues. V lost 5 bases, J lost 7 bases, and 24 bases lay in between. CDR3 DNA: TGTGCCAGTAGTTCAACCCGCGGGACAGCGCCGCTAGAGCAGTACTTC. Protein sequence: CASSSTRGTAPLEQYF. Supplemented by reference TRBV19 and TRBJ2-7, the full variable domain reads DGGITQSPKYLFRKEGQNVTLSCEQNLNHDAMYWYRQDPGQGLRLIYYSQIVNDFQKGDIAEGYSVSREKKESFPLTVTSAQKNPTAFYLCASSSTRGTAPLEQYFGPGTRLTVT.

This clone was observed a single time. The rearrangement links TRBV15 to TRBJ1-2; D is unclear. CDR1 LNHNV and CDR2 YYDKDF come from the germline V gene (reference sequence). This CDR3 is built from 15 residues. The V and J ends lost 0 bases and 2 bases respectively, with 10 bases between them. The CDR3 reads CATSRDSAGNYGYTF. CDR3 nucleotide sequence: TGTGCCACCAGCAGAGATTCAGCAGGAAACTATGGCTACACCTTC. The whole variable domain, filled in from reference TRBV15 and TRBJ1-2, reads DAMVIQNPRYQVTQFGKPVTLSCSQTLNHNVMYWYQQKSSQAPKLLFHYYDKDFNNEADTPDNFQSRRPNTSFCFLDIRSPGLGDTAMYLCATSRDSAGNYGYTFGSGTRLTVV.

This chain joins TRBV27 and TRBJ1-1; D uncertain. The germline gives CDR1 MNHEY, CDR2 SMNVEV (reference sequence). V was trimmed by 5 bases and J by 2 bases, leaving 15 bases between them. The CDR3 consists of 15 residues. The CDR3, as DNA: TGTGCCAGCAGTCGAACGATCCCGGGAAACACTGAAGCTTTCTTT. This sequence encodes CASSRTIPGNTEAFF.